This T cell receptor (beta chain) was identified in a study of blood T cell repertoires in COVID-19 (dated by TCRdb to about 2020). About the study as a whole: Samples covering the acute and convalescent phases of COVID-19 were provided by collaborators in the United States, Italy and Spain. The prospective study material was composed of cDNA or gDNA derived from T cells, B-cell-depleted T cells, or PBMCs. Subjects who had been exposed to COVID-19, were actively infected with it, or had recovered from it provided the deeply sampled blood TCRbeta repertoires that made up the dataset. The repertoires were released in a freely available public database meant as a resource for research on the immune response to SARS-CoV-2. Samples came from the ongoing ImmuneRACE study (first 160 participants) plus 1,254 subjects from 6 global collaborators. Sample metadata almost always included a de-identified subject ID, COVID-19 status, age in years and sex. Where available, HLA class I and class II types were taken from metadata supplied by the sample provider and were not determined by assay-based typing.

Taken from the germline V gene, the CDR1 and CDR2 loops are SGHTA and FQGNSA. V is shortened by 0 bases, J by 4 bases, and the region joining them spans 10 bases. The CDR3 measures 15 amino acids from cysteine to phenylalanine. Solely the CDR3 DNA is kept, with 45 bases framed from the first base. Here is what the overall study found, with its caveats: The amount of clinical and demographic metadata varied by source and participant and was provided uncurated.

TCRbeta CDR3 regions were amplified from genomic DNA by means of the immunoSEQ Assay, a bias-controlled multiplex PCR. In the original analysis: The number of nucleated cells in each sample was estimated from the amplification of reference gene primers within the assay. Sequence reads were collapsed and filtered to measure the absolute abundance of every unique TCRbeta CDR3 rearrangement. For each sample, productive Simpson clonality was calculated as the square root of Simpson's diversity index over productive rearrangements. TCRdb took this table from immuneACCESS and kept in-frame rearrangements with V and J called. Such tables lack part of the clones; where checked against another copy, unresolved V genes explain under half of the gap, and the rest is unexplained. That table gives V, J and clone size, and the DNA gave D and trimming. Across this sample there are 400,000 to 450,000 clones, with about nine tenths seen only once. The ten largest clones capture about 1.6% of the sample.

As for this clone: Its antigen specificity is not known. It has no much larger one-base neighbor in the sample; base qualities were not kept.

In Seattle, one collaborating source enrolled patients while the infection was active and tracked those patients longitudinally over the course of disease. The collaborating institutions used their own protocols to collect whole blood in K2EDTA tubes. For TCRbeta analysis, collaborators shipped samples as frozen whole blood, isolated PBMCs, or DNA extracted from either of those sample types. The sequence was obtained from a woman between 40 and 55 years old with COVID-19, enrolled during active disease. Material for sequencing was peripheral blood. This receptor chain uses TRBV7-2 and TRBJ1-5; D gene: possibly TRBD1, on 6 matching bases. The DNA is TGTGCCAGCAGCTTAGCCTGGCAGGGGAATCAGCCCCAGCATTTT. It specifies CASSLAWQGNQPQHF.